Sequencing of this T cell receptor (beta chain) was carried out in a study of cytomegalovirus exposure and HLA in healthy donors. PCR employed 60 Vbeta and 13 Jbeta primers. Libraries were prepared by immunoSEQ multiplex PCR; TCRdb keeps only in-frame clonotypes and omits some of them. Here the sample spans about 100,000 clones, 60% to 85% being singletons. From germline, CDR1 is MDHEN and CDR2 SYDVKM. The CDR3 runs to 13 residues. V was clipped by 4 bases and J by 2 bases, with 8 bases between them. The V call is TRBV28, the J call TRBJ2-5, with D possibly matching TRBD2 (5 bases). The clonotype comes from a female donor in good health and CMV-seropositive. The sequenced sample was PBMCs. CDR3 sequence (DNA): TGTGCCAGCAGTTCCAGCGGACAAGAGACCCAGTACTTC. Translation: CASSSSGQETQYF.